Listed here are 2 T cell receptor beta chains from one sample, sequenced in a study of shared clonotypes between healthy human individuals. TCRdb's copy holds only in-frame clones and misses some; the assay was immunoSEQ multiplex PCR. The sample gives about 2.4 million clones, 85% to 95% of which show up once; over 0.12% is in the top ten. The sample consisted of naive CD4+ T cells sorted from blood. Indicated subset: CD45RA+ positively selected. The source of these receptors is a man between 18 and 29 years old in good health.

The rearrangement joins TRBV6-1 to TRBJ1-3, with a weak D call TRBD1 (6 bases). The CDR3 contains 14 residues. Trimming took 7 bases from V and 3 from J, leaving 13 bases between them. The germline V gene encodes CDR1 MNHNS and CDR2 SASEGT. CDR3 protein: CASIQGGSGNTIYF. The CDR3 DNA reads as TGTGCCAGCATACAGGGAGGCAGTGGAAACACCATATATTTT.

The genes are TRBV9 and TRBJ2-1; 7 bases map to TRBD2. The CDR3 has 16 amino acids. V dropped 4 bases and J dropped 2; count of bases not matched to a gene: 9. Germline V lookup: CDR1 SGDLS, CDR2 YYNGEE. CDR3 nucleotides: TGTGCCAGCAGCCCTAGCGGCTCATTAACCTACAATGAGCAGTTCTTC. Encoded protein: CASSPSGSLTYNEQFF. The full variable domain, its missing parts supplied by reference TRBV9 and TRBJ2-1, is DSGVTQTPKHLITATGQRVTLRCSPRSGDLSVYWYQQSLDQGLQFLIQYYNGEERAKGNILERFSAQQFPDLHSELNLSSLELGDSALYFCASSPSGSLTYNEQFFGPGTRLTVL.